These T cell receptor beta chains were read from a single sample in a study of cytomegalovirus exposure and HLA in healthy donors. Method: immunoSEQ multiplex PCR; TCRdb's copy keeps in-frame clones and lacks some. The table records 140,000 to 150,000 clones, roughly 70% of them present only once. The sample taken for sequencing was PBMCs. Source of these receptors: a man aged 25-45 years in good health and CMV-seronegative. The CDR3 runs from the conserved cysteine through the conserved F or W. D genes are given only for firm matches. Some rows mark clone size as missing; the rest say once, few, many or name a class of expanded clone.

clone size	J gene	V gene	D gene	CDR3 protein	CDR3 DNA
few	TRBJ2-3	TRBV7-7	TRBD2	CASSLGGGRSDTQYF	TGTGCTAGCAGCTTAGGCGGGGGGCGGTCAGATACGCAGTATTTT
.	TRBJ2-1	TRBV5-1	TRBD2	CASSQTSGFSNEQFF	TGCGCCAGCAGCCAGACTAGCGGGTTTAGTAATGAGCAGTTCTTC
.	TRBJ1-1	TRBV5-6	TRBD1	CASRPAVDRGMGNTEAFF	TGTGCCAGCAGACCTGCCGTGGACAGGGGTATGGGAAACACTGAAGCTTTCTTT
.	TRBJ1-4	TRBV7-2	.	CASSLTTANEKLFF	TGTGCCAGCAGCTTGACAACGGCTAATGAAAAACTGTTTTTT
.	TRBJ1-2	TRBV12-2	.	CASRLAEGSYEYGYTF	TGTGCAAGTCGCTTAGCAGAAGGGAGCTACGAGTATGGCTACACCTTC
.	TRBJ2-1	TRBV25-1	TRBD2	CASSSGTSGSPPFF	TGTGCCAGCAGCTCCGGGACTAGCGGGTCCCCCCCGTTCTTC
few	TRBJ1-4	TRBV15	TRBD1	CATSRGQGVKNEKLFF	TGTGCCACCAGCAGGGGACAGGGGGTGAAGAATGAAAAACTGTTTTTT
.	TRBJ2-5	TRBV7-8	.	CASSPDYSGPETQYF	TGTGCCAGCAGCCCAGACTATAGCGGCCCAGAGACCCAGTACTTC
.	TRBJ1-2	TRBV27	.	CASSPRDGGNGYTF	TGTGCCAGCAGTCCTAGGGACGGAGGGAATGGCTACACCTTC
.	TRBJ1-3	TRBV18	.	CASSPQGQPGNTIYF	TGTGCCAGCTCACCTCAGGGCCAACCGGGAAACACCATATATTTT
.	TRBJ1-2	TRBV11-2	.	CASSPNGYTF	TGTGCCAGCAGCCCCAATGGCTACACCTTC
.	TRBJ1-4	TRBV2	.	CASSAGYGAGEKLFF	TGTGCCAGCAGTGCAGGGTATGGAGCGGGTGAAAAACTGTTTTTT
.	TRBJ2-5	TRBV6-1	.	CASSVLATETQYF	TGTGCCAGCAGTGTACTAGCTACCGAGACCCAGTACTTC
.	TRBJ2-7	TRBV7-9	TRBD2	CASSPGTSGLYEQYF	TGTGCCAGCAGCCCTGGGACTAGCGGACTATACGAGCAGTACTTC
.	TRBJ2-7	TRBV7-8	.	CASSLVPNTGLSSYEQYF	TGTGCCAGCAGCTTAGTTCCAAACACGGGACTGAGCTCCTACGAGCAGTACTTC
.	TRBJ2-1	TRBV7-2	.	CASSLLQGSYNEQFF	TGTGCCAGCAGCTTATTGCAGGGGTCCTACAATGAGCAGTTCTTC
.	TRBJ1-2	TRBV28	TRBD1	CASSLTGVGYTF	TGTGCCAGCAGTTTGACAGGGGTTGGCTACACCTTC
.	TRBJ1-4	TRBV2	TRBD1	CASSEGTGNEKLFF	TGTGCCAGCAGTGAAGGGACAGGGAATGAAAAACTGTTTTTT
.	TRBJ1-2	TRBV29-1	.	CSVGGGRVGYTF	TGCAGCGTTGGGGGTGGGAGGGTTGGCTACACCTTC
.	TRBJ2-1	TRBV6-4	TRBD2	CASSDLAGGIHEQFF	TGTGCCAGCAGTGACTTAGCGGGAGGAATCCATGAGCAGTTCTTC
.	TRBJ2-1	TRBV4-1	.	CASSHLEVPGNEQFF	TGCGCCAGCAGCCACCTAGAGGTCCCCGGGAATGAGCAGTTCTTC
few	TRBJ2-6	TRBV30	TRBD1	CASYRGRSGANGLTF	TGTGCCTCATACAGGGGGAGGTCTGGGGCCAACGGCCTGACTTTC
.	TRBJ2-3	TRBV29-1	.	CSVPVRPQTDTQYF	TGCAGCGTACCGGTGCGGCCCCAGACAGATACGCAGTATTTT
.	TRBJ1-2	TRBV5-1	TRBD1	CASSPGQGAFGYTF	TGCGCCAGCAGCCCAGGACAGGGGGCTTTTGGCTACACCTTC
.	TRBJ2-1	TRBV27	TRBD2	CASSLSGGGAGNEQFF	TGTGCCAGCAGTTTATCCGGCGGGGGGGCAGGGAATGAGCAGTTCTTC
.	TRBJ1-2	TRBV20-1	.	CSAGRQAGYTF	TGCAGTGCTGGCCGACAGGCTGGTTACACCTTC
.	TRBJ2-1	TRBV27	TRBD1	CASRTGGNEQFF	TGTGCCAGCAGAACAGGGGGCAATGAGCAGTTCTTC
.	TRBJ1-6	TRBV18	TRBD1	CASSPRGRVSNSPLHF	TGTGCCAGCTCACCTAGGGGGCGCGTATCTAATTCACCCCTCCACTTT
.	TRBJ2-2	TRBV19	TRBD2	CASSIATSGGRGELFF	TGTGCCAGTAGTATAGCGACTAGCGGGGGTCGCGGGGAGCTGTTTTTT
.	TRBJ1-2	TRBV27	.	CASSLRTDSYGYTF	TGTGCCAGCAGTCTCCGGACAGACAGCTATGGCTACACCTTC
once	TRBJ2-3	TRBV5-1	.	CASSLGSDRDTQYF	TGCGCCAGCAGCTTGGGGAGTGATCGAGATACGCAGTATTTT
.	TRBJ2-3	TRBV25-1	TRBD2	CASSGGTSGGLGSQYF	TGTGCCAGCAGTGGCGGGACTAGCGGGGGCTTAGGGTCGCAGTATTTT
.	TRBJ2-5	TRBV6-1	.	CASETDQETQYF	TGTGCCAGCGAGACAGACCAAGAGACCCAGTACTTC
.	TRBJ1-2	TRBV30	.	CAWSVQHSIFYGYTF	TGTGCCTGGAGTGTACAACACAGTATCTTCTATGGCTACACCTTC
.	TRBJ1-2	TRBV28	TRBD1	CASSTGGYGYTF	TGTGCCAGCAGCACAGGGGGCTATGGCTACACCTTC
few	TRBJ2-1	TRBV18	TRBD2	CASSPFWEGQFF	TGTGCCAGCTCTCCCTTTTGGGAGGGACAGTTCTTC
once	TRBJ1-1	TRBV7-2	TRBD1	CASSPRQGAEAFF	TGTGCCAGCAGCCCACGACAGGGTGCTGAAGCTTTCTTT
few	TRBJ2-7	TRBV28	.	CASSFTRNTYEQYF	TGTGCCAGCAGCTTTACCAGGAACACCTACGAGCAGTACTTC
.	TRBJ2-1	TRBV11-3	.	CASSFGSLGYNEQFF	TGTGCCAGCAGCTTCGGGAGTCTGGGGTACAATGAGCAGTTCTTC
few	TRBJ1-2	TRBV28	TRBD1	CASSFGGTGGEGVYGYTF	TGTGCCAGCAGTTTCGGTGGGACAGGGGGCGAAGGGGTCTATGGCTACACCTTC
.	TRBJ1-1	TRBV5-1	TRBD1	CASRVDRVNTEAFF	TGCGCCAGCAGAGTCGACAGGGTGAACACTGAAGCTTTCTTT
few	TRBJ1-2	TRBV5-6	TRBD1	CASSYLGQGESGYTF	TGTGCCAGCAGCTACCTGGGACAGGGGGAGAGTGGCTACACCTTC
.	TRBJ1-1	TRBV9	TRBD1	CASSSSGTGGTEAFF	TGTGCCAGCAGCTCAAGTGGGACAGGGGGCACTGAAGCTTTCTTT
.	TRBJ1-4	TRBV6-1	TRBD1	CASSGTGGLFF	TGTGCCAGCAGTGGAACAGGGGGACTGTTTTTT
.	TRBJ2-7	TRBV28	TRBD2	CASSLGLAGFYEQYF	TGTGCCAGCAGTTTGGGACTAGCGGGTTTCTACGAGCAGTACTTC
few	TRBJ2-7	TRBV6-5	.	CASRDGFSYEQYF	TGTGCCAGCAGAGACGGGTTCTCCTACGAGCAGTACTTC
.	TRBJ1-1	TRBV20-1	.	CSDRAEAFF	TGCAGTGACAGGGCTGAAGCTTTCTTT
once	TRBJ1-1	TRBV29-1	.	CSGEDSEAFF	TGCAGCGGTGAGGACAGTGAAGCTTTCTTT